Listed here is a single T cell receptor (beta chain). With a J-beta primer mix and a sample-barcoded 5' primer, a second PCR ran about 6 to 11 cycles. One entry per CDR3 protein results from TCRdb running MiXCR on the 5' RACE reads. Of 1,100,000 or so distinct CDR3 sequences listed, under 45% are singletons. The data derive from a study of blood T cells in healthy people across ages. Sequences were obtained from blood. The clonotype originates from a woman aged 60-75 years in good health.

The CDR3 DNA reads as TGCGCCAGCAGTGAGAAAAACTATGGCTACACCTTC. Translation: CASSEKNYGYTF. The rearrangement links TRBV10-2 to TRBJ1-2; no clear D gene. CDR1 and CDR2 from the germline V gene are WSHSY and SAAADI. The CDR3 is made up of 12 amino acids. V lost 2 bases to trimming and J lost 2 bases, with 3 bases between them.